This TCR beta chain was captured by sequencing in a study of cytomegalovirus exposure and HLA in healthy donors. PCR primers comprised 60 Vbeta and 13 Jbeta primers. In the authors' methods: In a later analysis, roughly 11 million of around 75 million unique beta chains occurred in at least two donors. This table comes from immunoSEQ multiplex PCR, and its TCRdb copy is limited to in-frame clones, with some not included. That table supplies the V and J calls and clone size; D and trimming were determined from the DNA. The sample lists roughly 180,000 clones, 76% occurring once. Remarks on this clone: The antigen remains undetermined.

Study findings and constraints: In a later analysis, TCR beta V- and J-gene trimming was associated with a missense DCLRE1C variant.

This clonotype originated in a woman under 40 in good health and CMV-seropositive. The sample comprised PBMCs.

In DNA form, the CDR3 reads TGTGCCAGCTCACCGGGGACTGTAACCGGGCAGTACTTC. Residues: CASSPGTVTGQYF. V is TRBV18 and J is TRBJ2-5; TRBD2 might be the D (6 bases). There are 13 residues in the CDR3. Germline V gene lookup returns CDR1 KGHSH and CDR2 LQKENI. Trimming stripped 3 bases from V and 11 bases from J, with 16 bases between.